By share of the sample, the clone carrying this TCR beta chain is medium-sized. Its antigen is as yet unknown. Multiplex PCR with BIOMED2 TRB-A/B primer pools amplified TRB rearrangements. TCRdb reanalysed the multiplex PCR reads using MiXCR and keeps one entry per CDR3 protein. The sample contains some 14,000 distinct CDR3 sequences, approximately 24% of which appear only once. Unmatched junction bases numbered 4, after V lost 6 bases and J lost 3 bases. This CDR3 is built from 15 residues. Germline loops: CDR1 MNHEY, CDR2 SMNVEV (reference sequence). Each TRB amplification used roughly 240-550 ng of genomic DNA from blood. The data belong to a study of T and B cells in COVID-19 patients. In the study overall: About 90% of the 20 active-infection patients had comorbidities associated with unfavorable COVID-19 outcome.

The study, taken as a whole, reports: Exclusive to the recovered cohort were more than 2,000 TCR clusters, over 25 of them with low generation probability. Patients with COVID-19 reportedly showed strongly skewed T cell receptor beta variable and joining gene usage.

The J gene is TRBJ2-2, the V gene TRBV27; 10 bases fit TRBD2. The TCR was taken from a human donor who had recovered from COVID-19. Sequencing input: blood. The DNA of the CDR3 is TGTGCCAGCAGGCTAGCGGGGGATTACACCGGGGAGCTGTTTTTT. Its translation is CASRLAGDYTGELFF.